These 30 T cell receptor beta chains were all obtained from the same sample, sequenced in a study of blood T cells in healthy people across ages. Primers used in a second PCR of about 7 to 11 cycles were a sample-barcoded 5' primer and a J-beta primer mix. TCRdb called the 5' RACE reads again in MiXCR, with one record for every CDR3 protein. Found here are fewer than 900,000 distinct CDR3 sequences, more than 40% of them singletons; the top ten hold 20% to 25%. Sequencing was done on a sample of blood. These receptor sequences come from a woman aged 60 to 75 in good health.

CDR3 loop: CASSPRAGGENEQFF. CDR3 nucleotide sequence: TGTGCCAGCAGCCCACGGGCAGGGGGCGAAAATGAGCAGTTCTTC. The chain carries TRBV7-3 and TRBJ2-1; 8 bases map to TRBD1. The V segment lost 5 bases and the J segment 7 bases; nucleotides outside the gene matches: 10. The CDR3 runs to 15 residues. Looked up from germline, CDR1 is SGHTA and CDR2 is FQGTGA.

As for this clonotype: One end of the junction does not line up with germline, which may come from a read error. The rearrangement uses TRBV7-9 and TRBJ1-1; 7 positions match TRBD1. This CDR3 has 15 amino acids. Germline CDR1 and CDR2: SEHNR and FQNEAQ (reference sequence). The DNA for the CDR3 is TGTGCCAGCAGCCCAGCGACAGGGACCCACACTGAAGTTTTCTTT. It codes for CASSPATGTHTEVFF.

For the CDR3, the DNA is TGTGCCAGCAGTTTGGGGAGATTCAATTCACCCCTCCACTTT. Protein: CASSLGRFNSPLHF. The rearrangement joins TRBV12-3 or TRBV12-4 to TRBJ1-6; D is unclear. The CDR3 contains 14 residues. Trimming removed 3 bases from V and 7 bases from J, with 10 bases in between.

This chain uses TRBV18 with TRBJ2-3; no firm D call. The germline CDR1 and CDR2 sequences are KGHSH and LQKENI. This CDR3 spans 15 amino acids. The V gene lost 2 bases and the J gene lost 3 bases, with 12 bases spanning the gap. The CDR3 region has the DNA TGTGCCAGCTCACCAGAGTGGGCGCTGACAGATACGCAGTATTTT. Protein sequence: CASSPEWALTDTQYF.

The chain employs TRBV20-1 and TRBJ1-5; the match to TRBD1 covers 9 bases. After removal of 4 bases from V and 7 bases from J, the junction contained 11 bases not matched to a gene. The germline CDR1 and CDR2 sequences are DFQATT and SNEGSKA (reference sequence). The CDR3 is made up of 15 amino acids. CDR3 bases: TGCAGTGCTACTGGGGGGACAGGGATCGGACAGCCCCAGCATTTT. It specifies CSATGGTGIGQPQHF.

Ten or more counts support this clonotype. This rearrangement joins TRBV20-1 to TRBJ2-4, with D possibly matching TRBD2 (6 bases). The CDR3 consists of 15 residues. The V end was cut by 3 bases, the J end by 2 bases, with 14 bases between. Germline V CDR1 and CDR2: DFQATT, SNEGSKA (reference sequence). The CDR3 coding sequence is TGCAGTGCTAGTCGGGGGAGTACTTCCAAAAACATTCAGTACTTC. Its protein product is CSASRGSTSKNIQYF.

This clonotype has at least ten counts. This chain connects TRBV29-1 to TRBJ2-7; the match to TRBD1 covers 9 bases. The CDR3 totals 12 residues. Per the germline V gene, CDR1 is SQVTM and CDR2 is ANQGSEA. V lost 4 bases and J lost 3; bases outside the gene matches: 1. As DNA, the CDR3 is TGCAGCGTTGGGGGACAGGGCTACGAGCAGTACTTC. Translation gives CSVGGQGYEQYF.

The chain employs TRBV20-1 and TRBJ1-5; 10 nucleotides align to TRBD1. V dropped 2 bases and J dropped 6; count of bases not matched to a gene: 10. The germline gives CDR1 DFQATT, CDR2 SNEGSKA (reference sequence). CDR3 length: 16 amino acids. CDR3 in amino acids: CSARPPRGTGAQPQHF. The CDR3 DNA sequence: TGCAGTGCTAGACCTCCTCGGGGGACAGGGGCTCAGCCCCAGCATTTT.

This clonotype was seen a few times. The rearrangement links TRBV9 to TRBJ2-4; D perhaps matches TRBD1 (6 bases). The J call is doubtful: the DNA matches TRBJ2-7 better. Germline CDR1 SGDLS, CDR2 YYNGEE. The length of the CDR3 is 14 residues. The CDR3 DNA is TGTGCCAGCAGCAAGCCGGGACACGACTACGAGCAGTACTTC. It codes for CASSKPGHDYEQYF.

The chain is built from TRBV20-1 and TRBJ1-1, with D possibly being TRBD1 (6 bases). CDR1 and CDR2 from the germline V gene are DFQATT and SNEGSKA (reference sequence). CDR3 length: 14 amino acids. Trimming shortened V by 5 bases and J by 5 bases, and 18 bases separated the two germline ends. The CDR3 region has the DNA TGCAGTGCTGGCCGTCAGGGGAGGGATACTGAAGCTTTCTTT. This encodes CSAGRQGRDTEAFF.

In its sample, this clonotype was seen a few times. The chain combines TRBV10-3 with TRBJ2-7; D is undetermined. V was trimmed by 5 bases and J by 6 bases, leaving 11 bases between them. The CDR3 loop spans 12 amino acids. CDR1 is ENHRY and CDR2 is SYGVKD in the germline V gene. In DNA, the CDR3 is TGTGCCATCAGTAGACCAAAGGGCGAGCAGTACTTC. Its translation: CAISRPKGEQYF.

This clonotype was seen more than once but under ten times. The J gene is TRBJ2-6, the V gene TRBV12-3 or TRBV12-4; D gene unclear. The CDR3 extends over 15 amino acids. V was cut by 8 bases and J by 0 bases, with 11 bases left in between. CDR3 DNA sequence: TGTGCCAGCGGGTCCACTTACTCTGGGGCCAACGTCCTGACTTTC. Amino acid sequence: CASGSTYSGANVLTF.

The CDR3 DNA reads TGTGCCAGCAGCTTAAGGACTAGTGAGCAGTACTTC. Translation gives CASSLRTSEQYF. The rearrangement joins TRBV7-2 to TRBJ2-5, with 7 positions matching TRBD2. Germline CDR1 SGHTA, CDR2 FQGNSA. Losses at the gene ends were 2 bases for V and 11 bases for J; bases not matched to a gene: 5. The length of the CDR3 is 12 residues.

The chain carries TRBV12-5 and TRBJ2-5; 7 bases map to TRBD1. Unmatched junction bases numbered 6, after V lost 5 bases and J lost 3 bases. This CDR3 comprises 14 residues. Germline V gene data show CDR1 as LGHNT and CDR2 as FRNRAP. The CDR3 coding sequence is TGTGCTAGTGGTCCCGGGACAGAAGAAGAGACCCAGTACTTC. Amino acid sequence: CASGPGTEEETQYF.

The CDR3 here is CASIKHRAGYTF. The CDR3 DNA follows: TGTGCCTCAATAAAACACAGGGCTGGCTACACCTTC. J is TRBJ1-2 and V is TRBV30, with D perhaps matching TRBD1 (6 bases). Trimming left V 7 bases short and J 7 bases short, with 16 bases between. This CDR3 comprises 12 residues. Germline V gene sequence: CDR1 GTSNPN, CDR2 SVGIG (reference sequence). Full variable domain (outside the CDR3, taken from reference TRBV30 and TRBJ1-2): SQTIHQWPATLVQPVGSPLSLECTVEGTSNPNLYWYRQAAGRGLQLLFYSVGIGQISSEVPQNLSASRPQDRQFILSSKKLLLSDSGFYLCASIKHRAGYTFGSGTRLTVV.

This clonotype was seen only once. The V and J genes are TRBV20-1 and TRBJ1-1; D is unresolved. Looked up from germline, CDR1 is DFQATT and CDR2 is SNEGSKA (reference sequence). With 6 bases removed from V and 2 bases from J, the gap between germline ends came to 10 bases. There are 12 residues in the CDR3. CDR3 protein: CSAEAVNTEAFF. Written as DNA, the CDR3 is TGCAGTGCCGAGGCAGTTAACACTGAAGCTTTCTTT.

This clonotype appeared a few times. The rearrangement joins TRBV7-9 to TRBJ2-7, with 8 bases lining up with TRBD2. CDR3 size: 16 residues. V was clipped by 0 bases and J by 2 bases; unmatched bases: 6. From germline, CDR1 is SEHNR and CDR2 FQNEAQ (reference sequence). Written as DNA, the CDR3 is TGTGCCAGCAGCTTAGCAGTTGGCGGGGGGCCCTACGAGCAGTACTTC. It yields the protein CASSLAVGGGPYEQYF.

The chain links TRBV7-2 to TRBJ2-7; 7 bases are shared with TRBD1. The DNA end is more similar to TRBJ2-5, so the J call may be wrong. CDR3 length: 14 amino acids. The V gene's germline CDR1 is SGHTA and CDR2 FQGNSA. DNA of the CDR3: TGTGCCAGCAGCCCCGGGACAGAGGGGGAGACCCAGTACTTC. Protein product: CASSPGTEGETQYF.

The CDR3 here is CSVDWTSGGAGELFF. The CDR3, as DNA: TGCAGCGTTGATTGGACTAGCGGGGGGGCCGGGGAGCTGTTTTTT. This rearrangement joins TRBV29-1 to TRBJ2-2, with 15 bases that match TRBD2. V was pared by 3 bases and J by 6 bases, with 2 bases of the junction left unmatched. The CDR3 length is 15 residues. Per the germline V gene, CDR1 is SQVTM and CDR2 is ANQGSEA.

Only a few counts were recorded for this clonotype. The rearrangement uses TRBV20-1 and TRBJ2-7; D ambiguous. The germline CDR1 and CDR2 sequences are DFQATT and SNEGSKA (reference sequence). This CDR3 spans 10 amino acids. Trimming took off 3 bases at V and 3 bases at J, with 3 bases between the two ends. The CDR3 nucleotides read TGCAGTGCTAGGCTCTACGAGCAGTACTTC. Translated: CSARLYEQYF.

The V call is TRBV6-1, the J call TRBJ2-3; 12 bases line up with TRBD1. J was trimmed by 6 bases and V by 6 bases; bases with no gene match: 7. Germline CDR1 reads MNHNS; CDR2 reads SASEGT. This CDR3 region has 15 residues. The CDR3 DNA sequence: TGTGCCAGCAGGGTCCCGGGACAGGGGGCCGATACGCAGTATTTT. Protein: CASRVPGQGADTQYF.

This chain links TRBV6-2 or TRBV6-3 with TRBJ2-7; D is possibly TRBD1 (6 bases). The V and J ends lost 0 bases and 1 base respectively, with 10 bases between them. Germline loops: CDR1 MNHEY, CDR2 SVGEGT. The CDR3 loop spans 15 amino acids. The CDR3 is CASSYSGQKSYEQYF. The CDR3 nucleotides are TGTGCCAGCAGTTACTCTGGACAGAAATCCTACGAGCAGTACTTC.

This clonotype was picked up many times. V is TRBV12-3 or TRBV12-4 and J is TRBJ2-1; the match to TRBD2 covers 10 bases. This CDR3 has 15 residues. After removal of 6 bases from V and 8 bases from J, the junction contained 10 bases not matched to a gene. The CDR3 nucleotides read TGTGCCAGCAGCTGGGTAGCGGGAGGTATGGATGAGCAGTTCTTC. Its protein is CASSWVAGGMDEQFF.

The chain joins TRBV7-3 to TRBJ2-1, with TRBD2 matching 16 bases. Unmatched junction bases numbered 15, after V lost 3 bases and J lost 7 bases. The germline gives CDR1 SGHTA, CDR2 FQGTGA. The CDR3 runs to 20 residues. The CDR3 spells CASSLEGLAGGLVGLNEQFF. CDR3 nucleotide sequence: TGTGCCAGCAGCTTGGAGGGACTAGCGGGAGGGCTCGTAGGTTTGAATGAGCAGTTCTTC.

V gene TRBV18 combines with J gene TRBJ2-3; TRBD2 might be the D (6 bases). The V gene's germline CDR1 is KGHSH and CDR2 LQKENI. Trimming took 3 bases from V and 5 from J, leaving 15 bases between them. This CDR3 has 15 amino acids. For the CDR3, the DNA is TGTGCCAGCTCACCCGTCACTAGCATTGAAGATACGCAGTATTTT. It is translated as CASSPVTSIEDTQYF.

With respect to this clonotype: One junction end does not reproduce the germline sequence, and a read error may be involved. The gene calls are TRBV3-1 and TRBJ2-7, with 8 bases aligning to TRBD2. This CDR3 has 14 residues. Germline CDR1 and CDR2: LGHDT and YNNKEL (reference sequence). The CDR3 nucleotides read TGTGCCTGCAGGCTGGCGGGGGGCCACTACGAGCAGTACTTC. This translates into CACRLAGGHYEQYF.

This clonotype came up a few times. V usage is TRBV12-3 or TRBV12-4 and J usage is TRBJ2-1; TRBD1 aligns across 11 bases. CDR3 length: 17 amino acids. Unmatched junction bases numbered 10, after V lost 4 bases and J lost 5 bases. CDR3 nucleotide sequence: TGTGCCAGCAGTTGGAGAGGTCAGGACAGGGGGCACAATGAGCAGTTCTTC. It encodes CASSWRGQDRGHNEQFF.

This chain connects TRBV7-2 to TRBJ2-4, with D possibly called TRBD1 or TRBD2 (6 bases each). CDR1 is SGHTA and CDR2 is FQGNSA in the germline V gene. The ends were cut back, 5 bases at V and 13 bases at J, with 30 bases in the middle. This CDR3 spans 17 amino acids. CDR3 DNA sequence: TGTGCCAGCAGCATAGGGGGAGGCAGGGCTGACTACAATGAGCAGTACTTC. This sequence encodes CASSIGGGRADYNEQYF.

CDR3 residues: CASSSKGKGGTSYNEQYF. The DNA for the CDR3 is TGTGCCAGCAGCTCAAAGGGCAAAGGCGGTACTAGTTACAATGAGCAGTACTTC. The rearrangement joins TRBV7-3 to TRBJ2-5, with TRBD2 as a possible D gene (5 bases). The CDR3 consists of 18 residues. Trimming left V 4 bases short and J 11 bases short, with 32 bases between. Germline CDR1 and CDR2: SGHTA and FQGTGA.

CDR3 in amino acids: CASSNLGPGQDYEQYF. The CDR3 nucleotides read TGTGCCAGCTCAAATTTAGGTCCGGGACAGGATTACGAGCAGTACTTC. V and J are TRBV18 and TRBJ2-7, with 8 bases fitting TRBD1. The CDR3 spans 16 residues. V shed 5 bases and J 4 bases; nucleotides not matched to a gene: 13. Germline values: CDR1 KGHSH, CDR2 LQKENI.